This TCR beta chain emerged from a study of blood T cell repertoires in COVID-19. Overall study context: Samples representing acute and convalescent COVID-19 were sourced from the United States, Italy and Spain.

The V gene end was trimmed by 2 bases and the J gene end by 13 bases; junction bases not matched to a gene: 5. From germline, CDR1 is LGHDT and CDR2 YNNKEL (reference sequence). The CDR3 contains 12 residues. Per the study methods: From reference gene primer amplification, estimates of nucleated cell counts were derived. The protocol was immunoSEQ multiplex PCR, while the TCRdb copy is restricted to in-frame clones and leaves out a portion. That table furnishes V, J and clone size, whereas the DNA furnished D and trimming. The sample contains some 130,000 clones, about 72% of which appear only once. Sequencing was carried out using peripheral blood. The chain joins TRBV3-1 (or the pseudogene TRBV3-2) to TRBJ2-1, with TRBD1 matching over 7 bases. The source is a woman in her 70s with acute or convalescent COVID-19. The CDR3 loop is CASSQSGTAQFF. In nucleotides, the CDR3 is TGTGCCAGCAGCCAATCCGGGACAGCCCAGTTCTTC.